The entry that follows covers one T cell receptor (beta chain) sequence. Germline V gene lookup returns CDR1 SGHRS and CDR2 YFSETQ. This CDR3 is built from 16 residues. The V and J ends lost 0 bases and 8 bases, in that order; junction bases with no gene match: 13. As originally analysed: It was from reference gene primer amplification that nucleated cell counts were estimated. The protocol was immunoSEQ multiplex PCR, while the TCRdb copy is restricted to in-frame clones and leaves out a portion. The D gene and trimming were derived from the DNA, and the V and J assignments and clone size from that table. The top ten clones hold roughly 6.5% of a sample with roughly 56,000 clones, 91% of them seen once. The record originates from a study of blood T cell repertoires in COVID-19. Study background: Material from acute and convalescent COVID-19 was sourced from the United States, Italy and Spain. In each case, the material was cDNA or gDNA derived from T cells, B-cell-depleted T cells, or PBMCs.

This sequence originates from a man aged 50-60 years with active COVID-19. The rearrangement links TRBV5-1 to TRBJ1-2, with TRBD1 identical over 7 bases. The specimen sequenced was peripheral blood. The CDR3 DNA reads as TGCGCCAGCAGCTTGGGTACGTTCGAGGGGGCCGGAGGCTACACCTTC. Its translation: CASSLGTFEGAGGYTF.